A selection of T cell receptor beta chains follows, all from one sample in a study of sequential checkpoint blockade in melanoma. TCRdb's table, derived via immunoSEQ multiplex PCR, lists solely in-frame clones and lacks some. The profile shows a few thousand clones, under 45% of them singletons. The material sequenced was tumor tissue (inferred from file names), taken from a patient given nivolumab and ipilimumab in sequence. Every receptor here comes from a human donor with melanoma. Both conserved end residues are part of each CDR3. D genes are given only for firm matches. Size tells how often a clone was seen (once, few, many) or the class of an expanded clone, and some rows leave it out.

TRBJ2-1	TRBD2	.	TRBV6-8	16	CASRRLSGRSYNEQFF	TGTGCCAGCAGGAGACTGAGCGGGAGGTCCTACAATGAGCAGTTCTTC
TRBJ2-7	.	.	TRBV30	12	CAWSVAGDEQYF	TGTGCCTGGAGTGTGGCAGGAGATGAGCAGTACTTC
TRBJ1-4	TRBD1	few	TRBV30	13	CAWADRGLEKLFF	TGTGCCTGGGCGGACAGGGGGCTTGAAAAACTGTTTTTT
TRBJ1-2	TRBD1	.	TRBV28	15	CASSPATGGRYGYTF	TGTGCCAGCAGTCCCGCGACAGGGGGTCGGTATGGCTACACCTTC
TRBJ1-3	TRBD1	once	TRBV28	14	CASSTGQGGNTIYF	TGTGCCAGCAGTACGGGACAGGGGGGAAACACCATATATTTT
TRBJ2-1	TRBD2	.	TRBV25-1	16	CASSRDLAGGGNEQFF	TGTGCCAGCAGCCGAGACCTAGCGGGAGGGGGGAATGAGCAGTTCTTC
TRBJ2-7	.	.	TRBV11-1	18	CASSLLISGSLIRHEQYF	TGTGCCAGCAGCTTGTTAATAAGTGGTAGCCTGATCCGCCACGAGCAGTACTTC
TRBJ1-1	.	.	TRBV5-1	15	CASSLDGRMNTEAFF	TGCGCCAGCAGCTTGGACGGACGCATGAACACTGAAGCTTTCTTT
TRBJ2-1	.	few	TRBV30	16	CAWSVKVADFKNEQFF	TGTGCCTGGAGTGTCAAGGTTGCGGATTTTAAGAATGAGCAGTTCTTC
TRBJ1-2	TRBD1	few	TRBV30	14	CAWNVDRGYNGYTF	TGTGCCTGGAACGTAGACAGGGGATATAATGGCTACACCTTC
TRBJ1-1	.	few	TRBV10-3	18	CAISESIYRREGSTEAFF	TGTGCCATCAGTGAGTCGATATACCGGAGGGAGGGGTCCACTGAAGCTTTCTTT
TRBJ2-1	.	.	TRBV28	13	CASSLSGYNEQFF	TGTGCCAGCAGTTTATCAGGGTACAATGAGCAGTTCTTC
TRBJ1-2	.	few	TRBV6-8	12	CASSYEGRGYTF	TGTGCCAGCAGTTATGAGGGGCGAGGCTACACCTTC
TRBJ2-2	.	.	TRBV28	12	CASSLGVGELFF	TGTGCCAGCAGTTTAGGGGTTGGGGAGCTGTTTTTT
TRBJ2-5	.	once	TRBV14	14	CASSHAGTKETQYF	TGTGCCAGCAGCCATGCCGGGACAAAAGAGACCCAGTACTTC
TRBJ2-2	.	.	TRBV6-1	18	CASSEALGGRAGTGELFF	TGTGCCAGCAGTGAAGCGTTAGGTGGCAGGGCCGGGACCGGGGAGCTGTTTTTT
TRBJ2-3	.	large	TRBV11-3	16	CASSFRPGWSTDTQYF	TGTGCCAGCAGCTTTAGGCCCGGGTGGAGCACAGATACGCAGTATTTT
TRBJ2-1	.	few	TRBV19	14	CASRHNRVGDEQFF	TGTGCCAGTAGGCACAATAGGGTAGGGGATGAGCAGTTCTTC
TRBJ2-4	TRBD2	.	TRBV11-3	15	CASSWLAGGVYIQYF	TGTGCCAGCAGCTGGCTAGCGGGAGGGGTGTACATTCAGTACTTC
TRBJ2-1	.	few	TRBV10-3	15	CAISERELSYNEQFF	TGTGCCATCAGTGAGCGGGAGTTGTCCTACAATGAGCAGTTCTTC
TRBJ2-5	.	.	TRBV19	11	CASTQRETQYF	TGTGCCAGTACCCAGCGAGAGACCCAGTACTTC
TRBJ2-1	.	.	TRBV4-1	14	CASSQEWLPGEQFF	TGCGCCAGCAGCCAAGAGTGGCTACCCGGTGAGCAGTTCTTC
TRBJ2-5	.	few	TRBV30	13	CAWSVQGVETQYF	TGTGCCTGGAGTGTCCAGGGTGTTGAGACCCAGTACTTC
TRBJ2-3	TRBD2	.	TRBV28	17	CASSLCVVASGNFTQYF	TGTGCCAGCAGTTTATGCGTAGTGGCTAGCGGGAATTTTACGCAGTATTTT
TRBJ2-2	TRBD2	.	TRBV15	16	CATSRTRTSGTGELFF	TGTGCCACCAGCAGAACACGGACTAGCGGGACCGGGGAGCTGTTTTTT
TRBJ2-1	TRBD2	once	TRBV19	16	CASSIGLAENYNEQFF	TGTGCCAGTAGTATAGGACTAGCGGAAAACTACAATGAGCAGTTCTTC
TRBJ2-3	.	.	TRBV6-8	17	CAISGLIPGRGTDTQYF	TGTGCCATCAGCGGTCTGATTCCGGGACGGGGCACAGATACGCAGTATTTT
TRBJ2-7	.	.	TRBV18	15	CASSLQKGAEYEQYF	TGTGCCAGCTCCCTTCAAAAAGGGGCCGAGTACGAGCAGTACTTC
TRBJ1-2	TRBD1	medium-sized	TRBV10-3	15	CAISESGQSPYGYTF	TGTGCCATCAGTGAGTCGGGACAGAGTCCTTATGGCTACACCTTC
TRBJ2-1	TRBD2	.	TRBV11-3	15	CASSLTSGRVNEQFF	TGTGCCAGCAGTTTAACTAGCGGGAGGGTCAATGAGCAGTTCTTC
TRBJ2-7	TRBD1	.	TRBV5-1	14	CASSLGQGGYEQYF	TGCGCCAGCAGCTTGGGACAGGGGGGGTACGAGCAGTACTTC
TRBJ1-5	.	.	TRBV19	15	CASSIAGQSNQPQHF	TGTGCCAGTAGTATAGCCGGACAGAGCAATCAGCCCCAGCATTTT
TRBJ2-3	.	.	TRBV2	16	CASSVGWLTSTDTQYF	TGTGCCAGCAGCGTAGGTTGGCTAACTAGCACAGATACGCAGTATTTT
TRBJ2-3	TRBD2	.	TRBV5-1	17	CASSLSAGGSSTDTQYF	TGCGCCAGCAGCTTGTCGGCGGGAGGGAGTAGTACAGATACGCAGTATTTT
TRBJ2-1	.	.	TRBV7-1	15	CASRSPLSSYNEQFF	TGTGCCAGCCGAAGCCCATTGAGCTCCTACAATGAGCAGTTCTTC
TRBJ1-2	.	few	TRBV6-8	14	CASRETGARYGYTF	TGTGCCAGCAGGGAAACAGGAGCCCGCTATGGCTACACCTTC